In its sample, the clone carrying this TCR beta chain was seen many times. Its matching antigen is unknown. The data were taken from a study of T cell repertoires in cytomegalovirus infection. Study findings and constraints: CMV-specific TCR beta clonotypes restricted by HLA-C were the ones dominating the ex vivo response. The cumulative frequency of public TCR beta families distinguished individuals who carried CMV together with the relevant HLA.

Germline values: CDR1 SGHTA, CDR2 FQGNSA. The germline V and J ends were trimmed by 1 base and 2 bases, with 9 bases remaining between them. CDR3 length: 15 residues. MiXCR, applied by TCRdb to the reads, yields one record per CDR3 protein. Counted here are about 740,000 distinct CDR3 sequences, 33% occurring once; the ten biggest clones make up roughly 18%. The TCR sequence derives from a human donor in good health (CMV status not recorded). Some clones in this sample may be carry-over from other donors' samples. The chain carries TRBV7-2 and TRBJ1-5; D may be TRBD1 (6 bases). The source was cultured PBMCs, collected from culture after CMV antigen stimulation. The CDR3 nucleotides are TGTGCCAGCAGCTTAGTAGGGGGAGGCAATCAGCCCCAGCATTTT. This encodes CASSLVGGGNQPQHF.